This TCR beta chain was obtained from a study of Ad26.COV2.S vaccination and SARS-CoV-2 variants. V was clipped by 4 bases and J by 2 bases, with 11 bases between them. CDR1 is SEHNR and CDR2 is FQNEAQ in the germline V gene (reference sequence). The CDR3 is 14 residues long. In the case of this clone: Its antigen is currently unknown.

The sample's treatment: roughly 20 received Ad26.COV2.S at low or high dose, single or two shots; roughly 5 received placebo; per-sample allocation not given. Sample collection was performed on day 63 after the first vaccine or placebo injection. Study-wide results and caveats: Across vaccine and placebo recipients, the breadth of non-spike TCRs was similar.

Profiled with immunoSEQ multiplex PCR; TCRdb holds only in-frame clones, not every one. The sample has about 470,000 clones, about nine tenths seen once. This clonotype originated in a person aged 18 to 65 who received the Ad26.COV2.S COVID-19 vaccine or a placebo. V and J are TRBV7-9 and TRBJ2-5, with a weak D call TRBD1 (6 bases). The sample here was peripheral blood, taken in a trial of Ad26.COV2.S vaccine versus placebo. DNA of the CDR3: TGTGCCAGCAGCTGGAAAACAGGGCAAGAGACCCAGTACTTC. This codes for CASSWKTGQETQYF.